This TCR beta chain was recorded in a study of blood T cell repertoires in COVID-19. Study information: Sources were T cells, B-cell-depleted T cells, or PBMCs; the material itself was cDNA or gDNA.

The data were produced by immunoSEQ multiplex PCR, yet TCRdb's version contains in-frame clones alone and is incomplete. Of just over 350,000 clones detected, approximately 86% appear once; the ten largest clones hold about 7%. V trimming: 5 bases; J trimming: 7 bases; junction bases outside the gene matches: 10. This CDR3 is built from 15 residues. CDR1 and CDR2 (germline): SGHAT, FQNNGV. Enrolled during active infection, Seattle patients were then followed longitudinally. The gene calls are TRBV11-2 and TRBJ2-1; 8 bases fit TRBD1. The sample was peripheral blood. This receptor was identified in a woman aged 55-70 years with COVID-19, enrolled during active disease. The CDR3 reads CASSRSGQGANEQFF. DNA of the CDR3: TGTGCCAGCAGCCGATCTGGACAGGGTGCGAATGAGCAGTTCTTC. The whole variable domain, filled in from reference TRBV11-2 and TRBJ2-1, reads EAGVAQSPRYKIIEKRQSVAFWCNPISGHATLYWYQQILGQGPKLLIQFQNNGVVDDSQLPKDRFSAERLKGVDSTLKIQPAKLEDSAVYLCASSRSGQGANEQFFGPGTRLTVL.